A selection of T cell receptor beta chains follows, all from one sample in a study of beta chain features in type 1 diabetes. The data were produced by immunoSEQ multiplex PCR, yet TCRdb's version contains in-frame clones alone and is incomplete. This table holds 250,000 to 300,000 clones, more than 13% found once. The material sequenced was naive CD4+ T cells from blood. Every receptor here comes from a man aged 25-40 years with type 1 diabetes. Each CDR3 is given with its conserved first and last residue. Each record gives: CDR3 protein, CDR3 DNA, clone size, D gene, J gene, V gene. The D gene is left open where the match is weak. Only part of the rows carry a size: once, few, many, or a class if the clone is expanded.

CASSLRQGGYEQYF TGTGCCAGCAGCCTACGACAGGGTGGATACGAGCAGTACTTC NA TRBD1 TRBJ2-7 TRBV13
CAWSVQHSYGYTF TGTGCCTGGAGTGTACAGCATTCCTATGGCTACACCTTC NA NA TRBJ1-2 TRBV30
CASRRYDSTDTQYF TGTGCCAGCAGACGGTACGATAGCACAGATACGCAGTATTTT few NA TRBJ2-3 TRBV27
CASSNSRQPGSPEAFF TGTGCCAGCAGCAATTCAAGACAGCCAGGCTCCCCTGAAGCTTTCTTT NA NA TRBJ1-1 TRBV21-1
CASSLGQDGDTQYF TGCGCCAGCAGCTTGGGCCAGGATGGAGATACGCAGTATTTT NA NA TRBJ2-3 TRBV5-1
CASSLGQNIQYF TGTGCCAGCAGCTTGGGACAGAACATTCAGTACTTC few NA TRBJ2-4 TRBV5-5
CASSPLTGSETQYF TGTGCCAGCTCACCACTGACAGGGAGTGAGACCCAGTACTTC few TRBD1 TRBJ2-5 TRBV18
CASSYSPDRTYNEQFF TGTGCCAGCAGTTACTCTCCGGACAGGACCTACAATGAGCAGTTCTTC few TRBD1 TRBJ2-1 TRBV6-5
CASSLQGTSYNEQFF TGCGCCAGCAGCCTACAGGGAACTTCCTACAATGAGCAGTTCTTC NA NA TRBJ2-1 TRBV5-1
CASSYGLGSRENIQYF TGTGCCAGCAGCTACGGACTAGGATCCCGCGAAAACATTCAGTACTTC NA TRBD2 TRBJ2-4 TRBV14
CASSSYRDNEQFF TGTGCCAGCAGTTCGTACAGGGATAATGAGCAGTTCTTC few NA TRBJ2-1 TRBV7-9
CASSMQGPVAYGYTF TGTGCCAGTAGTATGCAGGGCCCCGTCGCCTATGGCTACACCTTC few NA TRBJ1-2 TRBV19
CASSAEGTGLMEELFF TGTGCCAGCAGTGCGGAGGGGACAGGTTTGATGGAGGAGCTGTTTTTT NA TRBD1 TRBJ2-2 TRBV2
CASRLDSDQYEQYF TGCGCCAGCAGACTGGACAGCGACCAGTACGAGCAGTACTTC NA NA TRBJ2-7 TRBV5-1
CASSPPGQTNTGELFF TGTGCCAGCTCACCCCCGGGACAGACGAACACCGGGGAGCTGTTTTTT NA TRBD1 TRBJ2-2 TRBV18
CASSPDREAEAFF TGTGCCAGCTCACCGGACAGGGAGGCTGAAGCTTTCTTT few TRBD1 TRBJ1-1 TRBV18
CASSLGGGGMNTEAFF TGTGCCAGCAGCTTAGGCGGGGGCGGGATGAACACTGAAGCTTTCTTT once NA TRBJ1-1 TRBV7-3